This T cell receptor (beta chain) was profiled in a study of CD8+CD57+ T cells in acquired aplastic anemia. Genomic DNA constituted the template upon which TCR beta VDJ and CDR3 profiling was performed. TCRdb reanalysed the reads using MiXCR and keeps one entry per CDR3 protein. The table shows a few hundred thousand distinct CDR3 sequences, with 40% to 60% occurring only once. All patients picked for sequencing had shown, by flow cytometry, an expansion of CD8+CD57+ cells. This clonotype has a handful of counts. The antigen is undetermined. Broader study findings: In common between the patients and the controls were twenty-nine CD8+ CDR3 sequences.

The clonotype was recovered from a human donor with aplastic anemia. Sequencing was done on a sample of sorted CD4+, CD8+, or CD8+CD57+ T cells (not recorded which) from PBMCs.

The CDR3 DNA follows: TGCGCCAGCAGCTCACACGGGACTAGCGGAGATACGCAGTATTTT. Its protein product is CASSSHGTSGDTQYF. V and J are TRBV5-1 and TRBJ2-3; 11 positions agree with TRBD2. With 3 bases clipped from V and 5 bases from J, the junction kept 5 bases outside the gene matches. The CDR3 is 15 residues long. CDR1 and CDR2 (germline): SGHRS, YFSETQ. Full variable domain (outside the CDR3, taken from reference TRBV5-1 and TRBJ2-3): KAGVTQTPRYLIKTRGQQVTLSCSPISGHRSVSWYQQTPGQGLQFLFEYFSETQRNKGNFPGRFSGRQFSNSRSEMNVSTLELGDSALYLCASSSHGTSGDTQYFGPGTRLTVL.